A selection of T cell receptor beta chains follows, all from one sample in a study of shared clonotypes between healthy human individuals. Clones were sequenced by immunoSEQ multiplex PCR, and TCRdb holds only the in-frame ones, with some missing. The sample consists of 1.4 million or so clones, just under 99% of them appearing once. Sequencing was done on a sample of naive CD4+ T cells sorted from blood. These receptor sequences come from a man aged 25 to 40 in good health. Both conserved end residues are part of each CDR3. The order of the fields is J gene, clone size, D gene, V gene, CDR3 protein, CDR3 DNA. A D gene is named only where the DNA matches it firmly. The size field is filled for only some rows; it gives once, few, many or a size class.

TRBJ1-2,.,.,TRBV9,CASSVATELPYGYTF,TGTGCCAGCAGCGTAGCTACGGAGCTGCCATATGGCTACACCTTC
TRBJ2-7,.,TRBD2,TRBV2,CASRRSGTYGEQYF,TGTGCCAGCAGAAGGAGCGGGACGTACGGCGAGCAGTACTTC
TRBJ2-1,.,TRBD1,TRBV5-4,CASSLGRQGESTTEQFF,TGTGCCAGCAGCTTGGGGAGACAGGGGGAATCAACAACTGAGCAGTTCTTC
TRBJ1-5,.,.,TRBV6-5,CASSYSGAGNQPQHF,TGTGCCAGCAGTTACTCGGGAGCAGGGAATCAGCCCCAGCATTTT
TRBJ1-4,.,.,TRBV28,CASSLSPRWGRGEKLFF,TGTGCCAGCAGTTTATCCCCAAGGTGGGGCAGAGGTGAAAAACTGTTTTTT
TRBJ2-2,.,.,TRBV7-9,CASQKWGNTGELFF,TGTGCCAGCCAGAAGTGGGGAAACACCGGGGAGCTGTTTTTT
TRBJ2-7,.,.,TRBV11-2,CASSFSEHYEQYF,TGTGCCAGCAGCTTTTCGGAGCACTACGAGCAGTACTTC
TRBJ1-5,.,.,TRBV28,CASSSISGTSISNQPQHF,TGTGCCAGCAGTTCGATATCCGGGACATCAATTAGCAATCAGCCCCAGCATTTT
TRBJ1-5,.,.,TRBV5-1,CASSLGGGRNQPQHF,TGCGCCAGCAGCTTGGGGGGCGGGCGCAATCAGCCCCAGCATTTT
TRBJ2-7,.,.,TRBV28,CASSPSRDVHEQYF,TGTGCCAGCAGCCCATCCCGGGACGTCCACGAGCAGTACTTC
TRBJ1-1,.,.,TRBV6-1,CASSEAGRYGTEAFF,TGTGCCAGCAGTGAAGCGGGGCGGTATGGCACTGAAGCTTTCTTT
TRBJ2-2,.,TRBD2,TRBV7-9,CASSPDQGLTNTGELFF,TGTGCCAGCAGCCCGGATCAGGGACTAACGAACACCGGGGAGCTGTTTTTT
TRBJ2-2,.,.,TRBV7-9,CASSRTGYGELFF,TGTGCCAGCAGCCGTACGGGGTACGGGGAGCTGTTTTTT
TRBJ2-1,.,.,TRBV7-8,CASSVFGTGPNEQFF,TGTGCCAGCAGCGTTTTCGGGACGGGGCCAAATGAGCAGTTCTTC
TRBJ2-3,.,TRBD1,TRBV2,CASSESLGQGADTQYF,TGTGCCAGCAGTGAGTCGTTGGGACAGGGAGCAGATACGCAGTATTTT
TRBJ2-7,.,TRBD1,TRBV10-1,CASSPGQGARSYYEQYF,TGCGCCAGCAGTCCGGGACAGGGGGCCCGGTCCTACTACGAGCAGTACTTC
TRBJ2-3,.,.,TRBV7-2,CASRGTAWGTDTQYF,TGTGCCAGCCGGGGGACAGCCTGGGGCACAGATACGCAGTATTTT
TRBJ2-1,.,TRBD2,TRBV6-6,CASSKRTSGHNEQFF,TGTGCCAGCAGTAAACGGACTAGCGGACACAATGAGCAGTTCTTC
TRBJ1-1,.,.,TRBV11-2,CASSFPGENTEAFF,TGTGCCAGCAGCTTTCCGGGAGAGAACACTGAAGCTTTCTTT
TRBJ2-1,.,TRBD2,TRBV4-1,CASSQERPLAGAGGEQFF,TGCGCCAGCAGCCAAGAGAGACCCTTAGCGGGAGCGGGGGGTGAGCAGTTCTTC
TRBJ1-1,.,.,TRBV4-1,CASSDLSAEAFF,TGCGCCAGCAGCGACCTTTCAGCCGAAGCTTTCTTT
TRBJ1-5,.,TRBD1,TRBV5-1,CASSLEGQGHQPQHF,TGCGCCAGCAGCTTGGAGGGACAGGGACATCAGCCCCAGCATTTT
TRBJ2-5,once,TRBD2,TRBV18,CASSPPRGLAGGGETQYF,TGTGCCAGCTCACCACCGAGGGGACTAGCGGGAGGAGGAGAGACCCAGTACTTC
TRBJ2-7,.,.,TRBV9,CASSVEGGSSYEQYF,TGTGCCAGCAGCGTAGAGGGGGGAAGCTCCTACGAGCAGTACTTC
TRBJ2-7,.,TRBD1,TRBV18,CASSLSGTVSYEQYF,TGTGCCAGCTCACTATCCGGGACAGTTTCTTACGAGCAGTACTTC
TRBJ1-2,.,.,TRBV7-3,CASSLRSGAANYGYTF,TGTGCCAGCAGCTTACGTTCAGGCGCAGCTAACTATGGCTACACCTTC
TRBJ2-2,.,TRBD1,TRBV7-9,CASSHIRGQPPTGELFF,TGTGCCAGCAGCCACATACGGGGACAGCCCCCCACCGGGGAGCTGTTTTTT
TRBJ2-4,.,.,TRBV6-1,CASRENIQYF,TGTGCCAGCAGGGAAAACATTCAGTACTTC
TRBJ2-7,.,.,TRBV6-1,CASTSERATYEQYF,TGTGCCAGCACCAGCGAACGGGCTACCTACGAGCAGTACTTC
TRBJ2-7,.,.,TRBV15,CATSGRSGSEQYF,TGTGCCACCAGCGGGCGGTCAGGGAGCGAGCAGTACTTC
TRBJ1-5,once,.,TRBV7-5,CVRSTRDGREYSNQPQHF,TGTGTCAGAAGCACTCGGGACGGCCGAGAATATAGCAATCAGCCCCAGCATTTT
TRBJ2-1,.,.,TRBV11-3,CASSLGESSYNEQFF,TGTGCCAGCAGCTTAGGGGAGAGCTCCTACAATGAGCAGTTCTTC
TRBJ1-3,.,.,TRBV6-6,CASTEGTGSSGNTIYF,TGTGCCAGCACCGAAGGGACGGGGAGCTCTGGAAACACCATATATTTT
TRBJ2-7,.,.,TRBV6-6,CASSLDRPAYEQYF,TGTGCCAGCAGTCTCGACAGGCCAGCCTACGAGCAGTACTTC
TRBJ1-2,.,.,TRBV6-5,CASSYSGGGFGYTF,TGTGCCAGCAGTTACTCTGGCGGGGGCTTTGGCTACACCTTC
TRBJ2-1,.,TRBD2,TRBV7-2,CASSLGLAVTYNEQFF,TGTGCCAGCAGCTTAGGACTAGCGGTTACCTACAATGAGCAGTTCTTC
TRBJ2-2,.,TRBD1,TRBV7-8,CASSLDRGWFTGELFF,TGTGCCAGCAGCTTAGACAGGGGCTGGTTCACCGGGGAGCTGTTTTTT
TRBJ1-1,.,.,TRBV10-3,CAISDRGNEAFF,TGTGCCATCAGTGATCGGGGGAATGAAGCTTTCTTT
TRBJ2-1,.,TRBD2,TRBV2,CASSKTSGIYNEQFF,TGTGCCAGCAGCAAAACTAGCGGGATCTACAATGAGCAGTTCTTC
TRBJ1-1,.,.,TRBV28,CASSQPTGKNTEAFF,TGTGCCAGCAGTCAGCCGACGGGTAAGAACACTGAAGCTTTCTTT
TRBJ2-7,.,TRBD1,TRBV18,CASSLRGQGPTYEQYF,TGTGCCAGCTCACTTAGGGGGCAGGGGCCTACCTACGAGCAGTACTTC
TRBJ2-7,.,.,TRBV9,CASSVEGGHFYEQYF,TGTGCCAGCAGCGTAGAGGGGGGGCATTTTTACGAGCAGTACTTC
TRBJ2-2,.,TRBD2,TRBV6-5,CASEGLAGTGELFF,TGTGCCAGCGAAGGACTAGCGGGAACCGGGGAGCTGTTTTTT
TRBJ2-5,.,.,TRBV5-1,CASSLGQGSETQYF,TGCGCCAGCAGCTTGGGTCAGGGTTCAGAGACCCAGTACTTC
TRBJ2-3,.,.,TRBV18,CASSPETTRSDTQYF,TGTGCCAGCTCACCAGAGACTACGAGGTCAGATACGCAGTATTTT
TRBJ2-3,.,.,TRBV2,CASRDNKGDTQYF,TGTGCCAGCCGGGACAATAAAGGAGATACGCAGTATTTT
TRBJ1-5,.,.,TRBV7-2,CASSLMDNQPQHF,TGTGCCAGCAGCTTAATGGACAATCAGCCCCAGCATTTT
TRBJ2-3,.,.,TRBV9,CASTTKGGGTQYF,TGTGCCAGCACCACCAAGGGAGGGGGTACGCAGTATTTT
TRBJ2-1,.,.,TRBV9,CASSAREARSYNEQFF,TGTGCCAGCAGCGCCAGGGAGGCCCGATCCTACAATGAGCAGTTCTTC
TRBJ1-4,once,.,TRBV5-1,CASSLREPWLPNEKLFF,TGCGCCAGCAGCTTACGAGAGCCTTGGCTCCCGAATGAAAAACTGTTTTTT
TRBJ2-7,.,.,TRBV10-3,CAITKEGGAYEQYF,TGTGCCATCACTAAGGAGGGGGGAGCCTACGAGCAGTACTTC
TRBJ2-7,.,.,TRBV19,CASSIGTTSYEQYF,TGTGCCAGTAGTATTGGCACTACTTCCTACGAGCAGTACTTC
TRBJ2-7,.,.,TRBV9,CASSVDHRTYEQYF,TGTGCCAGCAGCGTAGATCACAGAACCTACGAGCAGTACTTC
TRBJ2-1,.,TRBD2,TRBV28,CASSPGLAGGSGLNEQFF,TGTGCCAGCAGTCCTGGACTAGCGGGAGGTTCTGGTTTGAATGAGCAGTTCTTC
TRBJ1-3,.,.,TRBV28,CASSTPGRSSGNTIYF,TGTGCCAGCAGTACTCCAGGGAGGTCGTCTGGAAACACCATATATTTT
TRBJ2-7,.,.,TRBV2,CASSDQQTYEQYF,TGTGCCAGCAGTGACCAACAAACCTACGAGCAGTACTTC
TRBJ2-5,.,.,TRBV7-9,CASSLGPGIQETQYF,TGTGCCAGCAGCTTAGGGCCCGGGATCCAAGAGACCCAGTACTTC
TRBJ2-2,.,TRBD1,TRBV28,CASGTGGTTGELFF,TGTGCCAGCGGGACAGGGGGTACCACCGGGGAGCTGTTTTTT